This TCR beta chain was recovered during a study of shared clonotypes between healthy human individuals. Study background: CD4 naive and CD4 memory each took three plates per donor, while CD8 naive took two and CD8 memory one. Study results and caveats: Relative to memory subsets, naive subsets generally showed larger estimated richness. Non-shared clonotypes had lower generation probabilities than clonotypes shared by all four sorted-subset donors.

The donor population consisted of healthy HIV-negative adults with no recent acute infections or vaccinations. The CDR3 has 14 residues. Germline V gene sequence: CDR1 LNHDA, CDR2 SQIVND (reference sequence). Trimming left V 5 bases short and J 7 bases short, with 16 bases between. Clones were read by immunoSEQ multiplex PCR, and TCRdb kept only the in-frame ones, dropping some. Here the sample spans a few hundred thousand clones, roughly 97% being singletons. To note about this clone: What it binds is not known.

The clonotype was recovered from a woman aged 25 to 39 in good health. The chain combines TRBV19 with TRBJ2-3, with D perhaps matching TRBD2 (6 bases). The sample taken for sequencing was naive CD4+ T cells sorted from blood. Subset given: CD45RA+ positively selected. The CDR3 loop reads CASSELTGRYTQYF. CDR3 sequence (DNA): TGTGCCAGTAGTGAACTCACCGGGAGATATACGCAGTATTTT.